The 4 T cell receptor beta chains listed next were all sequenced from one sample in a study of spatial heterogeneity in lung cancer. General study findings and limits: One measure, the expanded intratumoral alpha and beta TCR count, tracked tumor mutation counts.

Time point defined: sample taken at primary tumor resection. These receptors have no identified antigens. TCRdb used MiXCR to reprocess the 5' RACE reads, holding one entry per CDR3 protein. The sample consists of some 9,300 distinct CDR3 sequences, around 55% of them appearing once. The material sequenced was lung tumor tissue, taken at surgery. The receptors were gathered from a female donor with early-stage non-small cell lung cancer.

With respect to this clonotype: Because this beta chain is a stray read in a library intended to capture alpha chains, its abundance should not be given much weight. CDR3 in DNA: TGTGCCAGCAGGGGGACAGGGAGGGATTCACCCCTCCACTTT. It yields the protein CASRGTGRDSPLHF. The chain uses TRBV7-9 and TRBJ1-6, with 9 bases aligning to TRBD1. The J segment lost 8 bases and the V segment lost 6 bases, leaving 5 bases of the junction unmatched. Germline CDR1 SEHNR, CDR2 FQNEAQ (reference sequence). The CDR3 has 14 amino acids.

This clonotype was recorded a few times. Since it is a stray read in a library aimed at alpha chains, this beta chain has a size that is not meaningful. The chain is built from TRBV4-1 and TRBJ2-3, with 8 bases fitting TRBD2. The CDR3 length is 16 residues. The V gene's germline CDR1 is MGHRA and CDR2 YSYEKL. V was clipped by 5 bases and J by 4 bases; unmatched bases: 11. The CDR3 nucleotides are TGCGCCAGCAGCTACATCGGGGGGGCCGTATCAGATACGCAGTATTTT. Translation gives CASSYIGGAVSDTQYF.

In this sample, this clonotype turned up a few times. The library was built for alpha chains, so this beta chain is an off-target read and its size means little. The genes are TRBV6-2 or TRBV6-3 and TRBJ2-3, with D possibly TRBD1 on 6 matching bases. The CDR3 is 16 amino acids. With 2 bases removed from V and 2 bases from J, the gap between germline ends came to 14 bases. Per the germline V gene, CDR1 is MNHEY and CDR2 is SVGEGT. The CDR3 here is CASSYGGRANTDTQYF. CDR3 nucleotides: TGTGCCAGCAGTTACGGGGGCAGGGCGAACACAGATACGCAGTATTTT.

This clonotype was counted a single time. Since the library was made to target alpha chains, this beta chain is a stray read and its abundance is not meaningful. This chain uses TRBV27 with TRBJ2-1, with TRBD1 matching 7 bases. Trimming removed 6 bases from V and 8 bases from J; junction bases left unmatched: 13. The germline gives CDR1 MNHEY, CDR2 SMNVEV (reference sequence). The CDR3 loop spans 15 amino acids. CDR3: CASSRTGPDRDEQFF. Written as DNA, the CDR3 is TGTGCCAGCAGCCGAACCGGGCCCGACAGGGATGAGCAGTTCTTC.